The sequence of this T cell receptor (beta chain) was determined in a study of sequential checkpoint blockade in melanoma. Study in general: Randomization was 1:1 between first-line nivolumab→ipilimumab and ipilimumab→nivolumab. After both sequences, patients received maintenance nivolumab.

Treatment specified: randomized to nivolumab then ipilimumab (arm A) or the reverse (arm B). No patient had prior DNA-damaging chemotherapy. The CDR3 totals 15 residues. Germline V gene sequence: CDR1 LNHDA, CDR2 SQIVND (reference sequence). Losses at the gene ends were 5 bases for V and 4 bases for J; bases not matched to a gene: 5. The method was immunoSEQ multiplex PCR; TCRdb's version includes in-frame clones alone and lacks a portion of them. The table includes about 27,000 clones, approximately 77% detected once. V and J are TRBV19 and TRBJ2-1, with 10 bases fitting TRBD1. The sequencing used CD8+ T cells sorted from blood (inferred from file names), collected from a patient given nivolumab and ipilimumab in sequence. The receptor comes from a human donor with melanoma. The DNA of the CDR3 is TGTGCCAGTAGTGTGGGACAGGGGATTTACAATGAGCAGTTCTTC. Translation: CASSVGQGIYNEQFF.